Listed below are T cell receptor beta chains from one sample, sequenced in a study of identical twins. TCRdb reprocessed the 5' RACE reads via MiXCR and lists one record per CDR3 protein. The sample includes some 240,000 distinct CDR3 sequences, about 10% of them seen just once. Source material: memory T cells sorted from blood. Receptors were obtained from a man aged 50 to 59 in good health. CDR3s include the opening cysteine and the closing phenylalanine or tryptophan. The D gene is left open where the match is weak. Some rows mark clone size as missing; the rest say once, few, many or name a class of expanded clone.

d_call	v_call	j_call	clone_size	cdr3_nt	cdr3_aa
TRBD2	TRBV9	TRBJ2-6	.	TGTGCCAGCGGGGTGGGGGGGAATTTAAAAAACAACGTCCTGACTTTC	CASGVGGNLKNNVLTF
TRBD1	TRBV20-1	TRBJ2-4	many	TGCAGTGCCTTTAAGGGACAGGCGGACGGCAAAAACATTCAGTACTTC	CSAFKGQADGKNIQYF
TRBD1	TRBV7-8	TRBJ1-1	.	TGTGCCAGCAGCTTAGTTTGGACAGGGGTTCCCACTGAAGCTTTCTTT	CASSLVWTGVPTEAFF
TRBD1	TRBV12-3/TRBV12-4	TRBJ1-2	few	TGTGCCAGCAGCCGATCGGACAGGGGAAACTATGGCTACACCTTC	CASSRSDRGNYGYTF
TRBD1	TRBV27	TRBJ2-6	.	TGTGCCAGCAGGTACTTAGGGGGCACTGGGGCCAACGTCCTGACTTTC	CASRYLGGTGANVLTF
TRBD2	TRBV7-9	TRBJ2-5	.	TGTGCCAGCAGCGGCCTAGCGGGAGTCCGGGAGACCCAGTACTTC	CASSGLAGVRETQYF
TRBD2	TRBV20-1	TRBJ2-2	few	TGCAGTGCTAGCGGGAGGAGTTATGGCGGGGAGCTGTTTTTT	CSASGRSYGGELFF
TRBD1	TRBV20-1	TRBJ1-6	.	TGCAGTGCTAGACCCCGACAGGGACCCTCACCCCTCCACTTT	CSARPRQGPSPLHF
.	TRBV28	TRBJ2-7	few	TGTGCCAGCAGCCCCCTATGGGGCAGGGAGCACTACGAGCAGTACTTC	CASSPLWGREHYEQYF
.	TRBV3-1	TRBJ1-6	few	TGTGCCAGCAGCCAAGGATACAGGGAAGCTTCACCCCTCCACTTT	CASSQGYREASPLHF
.	TRBV12-3/TRBV12-4	TRBJ1-2	many	TGTGCCAGCAGCCCGAACCCGACGACCTATGGCTACACCTTC	CASSPNPTTYGYTF
.	TRBV20-1	TRBJ2-7	many	TGCAGTGCTCGTAGGGGCCAAGACGAGCAGTACTTC	CSARRGQDEQYF
.	TRBV5-1	TRBJ2-7	.	TGCGCCAGCAGCCTTGCTGGACAGGAGCAGTACTTC	CASSLAGQEQYF
.	TRBV9	TRBJ2-2	many	TGTGCCAGCAGCGTAGTCAGGGAAGGGAGCACCGGGGAGCTGTTTTTT	CASSVVREGSTGELFF
.	TRBV5-1	TRBJ1-1	many	TGCGCCAGCAGCTTGGTGGTGAACACTGAAGCTTTCTTT	CASSLVVNTEAFF
TRBD1	TRBV12-3/TRBV12-4	TRBJ1-4	many	TGTGCCAGCAGTGGACAGGTTAATGAAAAACTGTTTTTT	CASSGQVNEKLFF
TRBD1	TRBV7-6	TRBJ1-3	.	TGTGCCAGCAGCTTGGAGGGACAGGGAGGAAACACCATATATTTT	CASSLEGQGGNTIYF
TRBD2	TRBV10-2	TRBJ2-3	.	TGCGCCAGCAGAGGGGCGGGGGGAAAAGATACGCAGTATTTT	CASRGAGGKDTQYF
.	TRBV3-1	TRBJ2-1	few	TGTGCCAGCAGCCGCGCAACTAGGAGCTCCTACAATGAGCAGTTCTTC	CASSRATRSSYNEQFF
TRBD2	TRBV11-2	TRBJ2-5	.	TGTGCCAGCAGCTCCTTAGCGGGAGGCCAAGAGACCCAGTACTTC	CASSSLAGGQETQYF
.	TRBV20-1	TRBJ2-3	.	TGCAGTGCTTCCCGGGGGCTGGGGGAGGCAGATACGCAGTATTTT	CSASRGLGEADTQYF
.	TRBV28	TRBJ2-2	.	TGTGCCAGCAGCACCCGGGACGGGGCCAACACCGGGGAGCTGTTTTTT	CASSTRDGANTGELFF
.	TRBV11-2	TRBJ2-7	few	TGTGCCAGCAGCTTAGATCTTCTCGCGGGGATATCCTACGAGCAGTACTTC	CASSLDLLAGISYEQYF
.	TRBV4-1	TRBJ1-2	many	TGCGCCAGCAGCCAAGCGGATTACTATGGCTACACCTTC	CASSQADYYGYTF
.	TRBV24-1	TRBJ2-3	few	TGTGCCACCAGTGACCCGACGCCTCTTGAGGGACCCACAGATACGCAGTATTTT	CATSDPTPLEGPTDTQYF
.	TRBV20-1	TRBJ2-5	few	TGCAGTGCTAGAGATCCCCGAATAGGAGGAGAGACCCAGTACTTC	CSARDPRIGGETQYF
TRBD1	TRBV5-1	TRBJ2-5	.	TGCGCCAGCAGCCTTACGCGACGGACAGGGGTGGGAGAGACCCAGTACTTC	CASSLTRRTGVGETQYF
.	TRBV12-3/TRBV12-4	TRBJ2-3	.	TGTGCCAGCAGTTTAGGATTGCCCACAGATACGCAGTATTTT	CASSLGLPTDTQYF
TRBD1	TRBV9	TRBJ2-1	few	TGTGCCAGCAGCGTGGGTGGACAGGGTGAATACAATGAGCAGTTCTTC	CASSVGGQGEYNEQFF
TRBD2	TRBV5-1	TRBJ2-2	.	TGCGCCAGCAAACCACTAGCGGAGAACACCGGGGAGCTGTTTTTT	CASKPLAENTGELFF
.	TRBV5-1	TRBJ1-2	.	TGCGCCAGCAGCTTGGCTCGAGTGGGTGATGGCTACACCTTC	CASSLARVGDGYTF
TRBD1	TRBV6-2/TRBV6-3	TRBJ2-1	many	TGTGCCAGCAGTTACCCGACAGGGGGTGTCGACAATGAGCAGTTCTTC	CASSYPTGGVDNEQFF
.	TRBV3-1	TRBJ1-6	few	TGTGCCAGCAGCCAGTCCGGGCCCCTCCACTTT	CASSQSGPLHF
TRBD1	TRBV18	TRBJ2-1	.	TGTGCCAGCTCACTTAGTCCAGGGGGCTCCTACAATGAGCAGTTCTTC	CASSLSPGGSYNEQFF
TRBD2	TRBV28	TRBJ2-1	few	TGTGCCAGCAGTACCAATGCCCCTAGCGGGGGGAACAATGAGCAGTTCTTC	CASSTNAPSGGNNEQFF
.	TRBV20-1	TRBJ2-1	few	TGCAGTGCTTCCACAGGAAGCTCCTACAATGAGCAGTTCTTC	CSASTGSSYNEQFF
TRBD1	TRBV27	TRBJ2-7	.	TGTGCCAGCAGTTTATCCCCCTACAGGGGCCGGAGCTACGAGCAGTACTTC	CASSLSPYRGRSYEQYF
.	TRBV11-2	TRBJ1-1	many	TGTGCCAGCAGCTTAGTTCCGAACACTGAAGCTTTCTTT	CASSLVPNTEAFF
.	TRBV29-1	TRBJ1-6	.	TGCAGCGTTGGAGGAGGAGATTCACCCCTCCACTTT	CSVGGGDSPLHF
.	TRBV4-1	TRBJ1-4	.	TGCGCCAGCAGCCCCCTTCAGGGGGAAAAACTGTTTTTT	CASSPLQGEKLFF
TRBD1	TRBV12-3/TRBV12-4	TRBJ2-5	.	TGTGCCAGCAGTAAGCAGACAGGGGCGCAAAAAGAGACCCAGTACTTC	CASSKQTGAQKETQYF
.	TRBV28	TRBJ2-1	few	TGTGCCAGCAGTTCCCGGGACTTCCCAAGGGGTGAGCAGTTCTTC	CASSSRDFPRGEQFF
.	TRBV5-1	TRBJ2-2	many	TGCGCCAGCAGCCCCCCGGGGAACACCGGGGAGCTGTTTTTT	CASSPPGNTGELFF
TRBD1	TRBV27	TRBJ1-5	.	TGTGCCAGCAGTCCCTGGGACAGGGGGAGTAATCAGCCCCAGCATTTT	CASSPWDRGSNQPQHF